One and the same sample provided the 4 T cell receptor beta chains below, sequenced in a study of control samples from healthy donors and cancer patients. Repertoires were generated with immunoSEQ multiplex PCR, while TCRdb's copy carries only in-frame clones and drops some. The sample includes about 110,000 clones, about 80% seen only once; the top ten take 6% to 8%. The material sequenced was blood. The receptors originated from a man younger than 35 in good health.

This clone is a singleton in its sample. The rearrangement uses TRBV4-1 and TRBJ2-7; maybe TRBD1 (6 bases). Germline values: CDR1 MGHRA, CDR2 YSYEKL. This CDR3 has 15 amino acids. With 3 bases removed from V and 3 bases from J, the gap between germline ends came to 15 bases. The CDR3 region is CASSHTGQTGYEQYF. DNA for the CDR3: TGCGCCAGCAGCCACACGGGACAAACTGGCTACGAGCAGTACTTC.

This CDR3 is CASSLAAWDQTGELFF. Here the CDR3 DNA reads TGCGCCAGCAGCTTGGCCGCTTGGGATCAAACCGGGGAGCTGTTTTTT. The V call is TRBV5-1, the J call TRBJ2-2; D is undetermined. The CDR3 is 16 amino acids. Germline V gene sequence: CDR1 SGHRS, CDR2 YFSETQ. V was clipped by 0 bases and J by 5 bases, with 14 bases between them.

The rearrangement uses TRBV28 and TRBJ1-2, with D possibly being TRBD1 (5 bases). Germline CDR1 and CDR2: MDHEN and SYDVKM. V shed 5 bases and J shed 8 bases, with 12 bases lying between them. This CDR3 spans 12 amino acids. In nucleotides, the CDR3 is TGTGCCAGCAGTACGACAGCGTGGGGCTACACCTTC. It is translated as CASSTTAWGYTF.

J is TRBJ1-5 and V is TRBV4-1; D is unresolved. The CDR3 is 13 residues long. Trimming pared 3 bases from V and 0 bases from J, leaving 3 bases between. Germline-derived CDR1 and CDR2 are MGHRA and YSYEKL. The CDR3 DNA reads TGCGCCAGCAGCCAGATTAGCAATCAGCCCCAGCATTTT. Its protein is CASSQISNQPQHF.